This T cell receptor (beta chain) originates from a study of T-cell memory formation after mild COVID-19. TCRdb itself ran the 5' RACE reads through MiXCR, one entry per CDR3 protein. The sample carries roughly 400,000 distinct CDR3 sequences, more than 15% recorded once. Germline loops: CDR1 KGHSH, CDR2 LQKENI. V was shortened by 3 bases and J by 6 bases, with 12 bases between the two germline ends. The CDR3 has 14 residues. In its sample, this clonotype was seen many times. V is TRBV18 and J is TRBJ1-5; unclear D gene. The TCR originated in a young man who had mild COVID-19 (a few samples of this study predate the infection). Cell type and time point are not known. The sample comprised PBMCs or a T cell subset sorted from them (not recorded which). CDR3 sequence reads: CASSPPGVGQPQHF. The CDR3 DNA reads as TGTGCCAGCTCACCCCCAGGAGTAGGTCAGCCCCAGCATTTT.